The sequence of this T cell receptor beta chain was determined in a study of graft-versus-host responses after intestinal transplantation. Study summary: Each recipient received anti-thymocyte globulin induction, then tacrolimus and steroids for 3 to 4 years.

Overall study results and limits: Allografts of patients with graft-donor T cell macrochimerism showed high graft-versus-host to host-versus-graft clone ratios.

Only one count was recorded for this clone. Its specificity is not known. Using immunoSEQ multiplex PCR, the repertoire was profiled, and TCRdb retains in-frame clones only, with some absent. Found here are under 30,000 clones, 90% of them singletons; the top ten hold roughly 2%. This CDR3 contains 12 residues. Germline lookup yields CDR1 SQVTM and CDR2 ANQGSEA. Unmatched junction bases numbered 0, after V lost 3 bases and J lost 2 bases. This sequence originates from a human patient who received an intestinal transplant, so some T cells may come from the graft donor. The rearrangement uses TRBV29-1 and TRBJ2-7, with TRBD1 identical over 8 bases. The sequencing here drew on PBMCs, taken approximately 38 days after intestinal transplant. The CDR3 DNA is TGCAGCGTTGAGGACAGGGCCTACGAGCAGTACTTC. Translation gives CSVEDRAYEQYF.